The clone carrying this T cell receptor beta chain was counted a few times. TCRdb re-called the RT-PCR reads through MiXCR, storing one row per CDR3 protein. The sample consists of approximately 200,000 distinct CDR3 sequences, about 14% of them appearing once. The sample is drawn from a study of patients and donors after allogeneic stem cell transplantation. The V gene end was trimmed by 6 bases and the J gene end by 4 bases; junction bases not matched to a gene: 8. Germline values: CDR1 MNHEY, CDR2 SVGEGT. The length of the CDR3 is 15 residues. The chain has TRBV6-2 or TRBV6-3 and TRBJ2-2, with 7 bases matching TRBD2. This TCR derives from a human donor who was either an allogeneic HSCT recipient or a stem cell or donor lymphocyte infusion donor (not recorded which). It is not recorded whose cells these are; they may come from a transplant donor. The sample taken for sequencing was blood, either unsorted or a sorted T cell fraction (not recorded which). The chain's CDR3 is CASRQAGRSTGELFF. The DNA of the CDR3 is TGTGCCAGCAGGCAAGCGGGACGAAGCACCGGGGAGCTGTTTTTT.